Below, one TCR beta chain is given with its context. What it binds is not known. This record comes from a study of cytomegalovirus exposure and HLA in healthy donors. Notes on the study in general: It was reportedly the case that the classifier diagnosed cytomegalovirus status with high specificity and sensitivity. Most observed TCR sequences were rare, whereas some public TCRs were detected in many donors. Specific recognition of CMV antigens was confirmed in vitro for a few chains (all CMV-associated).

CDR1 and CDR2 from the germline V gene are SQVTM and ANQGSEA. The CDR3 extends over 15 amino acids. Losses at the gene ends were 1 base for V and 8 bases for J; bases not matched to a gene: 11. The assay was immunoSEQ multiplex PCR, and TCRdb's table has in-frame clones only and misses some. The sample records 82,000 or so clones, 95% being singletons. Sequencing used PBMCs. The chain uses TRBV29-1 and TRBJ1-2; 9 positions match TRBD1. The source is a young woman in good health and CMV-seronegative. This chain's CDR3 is CSVEVLGTGLWGYTF. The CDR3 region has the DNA TGCAGCGTTGAAGTATTAGGGACAGGGCTATGGGGCTACACCTTC.